Listed below are T cell receptor beta chains from one sample, sequenced in a study of blood T cell repertoires in COVID-19. Sequencing used immunoSEQ multiplex PCR; TCRdb keeps in-frame clones, though not all of them. Among tens of thousands of clones, 80% to 90% were seen once, and the ten largest hold approximately 8.7%. Sequenced sample: peripheral blood. The receptors were gathered from a woman aged 70-85 years with acute or convalescent COVID-19. Both conserved end residues are part of each CDR3. D genes are given only for firm matches. Expanded clones get a size class; other rows say once, few or many, or leave the size out.

j_call v_call d_call clone_size cdr3_aa cdr3_nt
TRBJ1-4 TRBV5-1 TRBD1 few CASSSGQVATNEKLFF TGCGCCAGCAGCTCGGGACAGGTTGCAACTAATGAAAAACTGTTTTTT
TRBJ2-2 TRBV19 TRBD2 . CASSPGLAGLSNTGELFF TGTGCCAGTAGCCCGGGACTAGCGGGTTTATCGAACACCGGGGAGCTGTTTTTT
TRBJ2-1 TRBV28 TRBD2 . CASSTGTSGSYPYNEQFF TGTGCCAGCAGCACCGGGACTAGCGGGAGTTATCCCTACAATGAGCAGTTCTTC
TRBJ2-1 TRBV5-1 TRBD2 . CASSLVGSGIYNEQFF TGCGCCAGCAGCTTGGTGGGTAGCGGGATCTACAATGAGCAGTTCTTC
TRBJ2-1 TRBV7-3 TRBD2 . CASSTSAGLAGGSEQFF TGTGCCAGCAGCACCTCGGCAGGGCTAGCGGGAGGAAGTGAGCAGTTCTTC
TRBJ1-2 TRBV30 . . CAWSGGDYGYTF TGTGCCTGGAGTGGAGGCGACTATGGCTACACCTTC
TRBJ1-2 TRBV19 . . CASTPRGSHYGYTF TGTGCCAGTACCCCCAGGGGCAGCCACTATGGCTACACCTTC
TRBJ2-7 TRBV18 TRBD1 . CASSPDRVGSYEQYF TGTGCCAGCTCACCGGACAGGGTGGGTTCCTACGAGCAGTACTTC
TRBJ2-2 TRBV2 TRBD1 . CASPKTGTANTGELFF TGTGCCAGCCCAAAAACCGGGACAGCGAACACCGGGGAGCTGTTTTTT
TRBJ2-2 TRBV27 TRBD2 . CASSSRTSGRAHTGELFF TGTGCCAGCAGTTCACGGACTAGCGGGAGGGCCCACACCGGGGAGCTGTTTTTT
TRBJ2-7 TRBV24-1 TRBD2 . CATSDPGLAGGYEQYF TGTGCCACCAGTGATCCTGGACTAGCGGGAGGCTACGAGCAGTACTTC
TRBJ2-4 TRBV11-2 . . CASSLGANIQYF TGTGCCAGCAGCTTAGGGGCGAACATTCAGTACTTC
TRBJ2-3 TRBV6-4 . . CASSERAGYDTQYF TGTGCCAGCAGTGAACGGGCGGGGTACGATACGCAGTATTTT
TRBJ2-1 TRBV5-1 TRBD2 . CASSLVPSGYNEQFF TGCGCCAGCAGCTTGGTTCCTAGCGGGTACAATGAGCAGTTCTTC
TRBJ2-7 TRBV27 . few CASSQSYSLEQYF TGTGCCAGCAGTCAGTCTTATTCTCTCGAGCAGTACTTC
TRBJ2-5 TRBV28 . . CASSGGRLYQETQYF TGTGCCAGCAGTGGAGGACGGCTTTACCAAGAGACCCAGTACTTC
TRBJ1-6 TRBV5-1 . medium-sized CASQGSYNSPLHF TGCGCCAGTCAGGGGTCCTATAATTCACCCCTCCACTTT
TRBJ2-1 TRBV11-2 TRBD1 . CASSARQGGPYDEQFF TGTGCCAGCAGCGCAAGACAGGGGGGACCTTATGATGAGCAGTTCTTC
TRBJ2-2 TRBV10-3 TRBD1 . CAISEGTANTGELFF TGTGCCATCAGTGAAGGGACAGCGAACACCGGGGAGCTGTTTTTT
TRBJ2-7 TRBV5-6 TRBD1 few CASSRDRGYEQYF TGTGCCAGCAGCAGGGACAGGGGATACGAGCAGTACTTC
TRBJ2-7 TRBV6-5 . . CASSDSSTYEQYF TGTGCCAGCAGTGACTCCTCTACCTACGAGCAGTACTTC
TRBJ1-1 TRBV28 TRBD1 . CASSLIGSGGEAFF TGTGCCAGCAGTTTAATAGGTTCAGGGGGGGAAGCTTTCTTT
TRBJ2-1 TRBV24-1 . . CATSDPRVGNEQFF TGTGCCACCAGTGATCCCAGGGTGGGGAATGAGCAGTTCTTC
TRBJ1-5 TRBV18 . . CASSSGQFNQPQHF TGTGCCAGCTCAAGCGGACAGTTCAATCAGCCCCAGCATTTT
TRBJ2-1 TRBV18 TRBD1 . CASSSRDRDHNEQFF TGTGCCAGCTCTAGCCGGGACAGGGATCACAATGAGCAGTTCTTC
TRBJ1-4 TRBV7-9 . . CASSLELVTNQKLFF TGTGCCAGCAGCTTAGAATTGGTCACAAATCAAAAACTGTTTTTT
TRBJ2-2 TRBV27 . . CASGPYEGRGEEAGELFF TGTGCCAGCGGGCCTTATGAAGGGAGAGGGGAGGAGGCCGGGGAGCTGTTTTTT
TRBJ2-7 TRBV28 . . CASSLAGRSYEQYF TGTGCCAGCAGTTTAGCGGGCCGCTCCTACGAGCAGTACTTC
TRBJ2-7 TRBV3-1/TRBV3-2 TRBD1 . CASSWGLLRDRAYEQYF TGTGCCAGCAGCTGGGGGTTGCTGCGGGACAGGGCCTACGAGCAGTACTTC
TRBJ1-6 TRBV6-5 TRBD1 . CASREGAPYNSPLHF TGTGCCAGCAGAGAGGGGGCTCCCTATAATTCACCCCTCCACTTT
TRBJ2-5 TRBV28 TRBD2 once CASSPTSGSKETQYF TGTGCCAGCAGTCCGACTAGCGGGAGTAAAGAGACCCAGTACTTC
TRBJ2-5 TRBV9 . . CASSVNTGSRETQYF TGTGCCAGCAGCGTAAACACGGGGTCTCGGGAGACCCAGTACTTC
TRBJ2-2 TRBV14 TRBD1 . CASSQDRGHTGELFF TGTGCCAGCAGCCAAGACAGGGGGCACACCGGGGAGCTGTTTTTT
TRBJ2-7 TRBV7-9 . . CASSLLISYEQYF TGTGCCAGCAGCTTATTAATTTCCTACGAGCAGTACTTC
TRBJ1-3 TRBV9 . . CASSVDSGNTIYF TGTGCCAGCAGCGTAGACAGTGGAAACACCATATATTTT
TRBJ2-7 TRBV18 TRBD1 . CASSPRGQGAVEQYF TGTGCCAGCTCACCACGGGGACAGGGGGCAGTCGAGCAGTACTTC
TRBJ2-1 TRBV3-1/TRBV3-2 . once CASSPPGKSSYNEQFF TGTGCCAGCAGCCCCCCGGGGAAGAGCTCCTACAATGAGCAGTTCTTC
TRBJ2-7 TRBV7-2 . . CASNVLGLSYEQYF TGTGCCAGCAACGTTCTAGGACTGAGCTACGAGCAGTACTTC
TRBJ1-4 TRBV6-1 . . CASSETGSTNEKLFF TGTGCCAGCAGTGAAACGGGGTCAACTAATGAAAAACTGTTTTTT
TRBJ2-1 TRBV14 . few CASSLGSISYNEQFF TGTGCCAGCAGCCTAGGGAGTATCTCCTACAATGAGCAGTTCTTC
TRBJ1-1 TRBV20-1 . . CSASFPEAFF TGCAGTGCAAGCTTCCCTGAAGCTTTCTTT
TRBJ1-5 TRBV6-5 TRBD1 . CASQGAFNQPQHF TGTGCCAGCCAGGGGGCCTTCAATCAGCCCCAGCATTTT
TRBJ2-2 TRBV28 . . CASRPTGRGRGNTGELFF TGTGCCAGCAGGCCCACAGGGAGGGGACGAGGGAACACCGGGGAGCTGTTTTTT
TRBJ1-1 TRBV19 TRBD1 . CASSGDRRQAFF TGTGCCAGTAGTGGGGACAGACGCCAAGCTTTCTTT
TRBJ1-2 TRBV9 TRBD1 . CASSVAPSTGDYGYTF TGTGCCAGCAGCGTAGCCCCCTCGACAGGGGATTATGGCTACACCTTC
TRBJ1-1 TRBV11-3 . . CASSKRQGNTEAFF TGTGCCAGCAGCAAACGCCAGGGCAACACTGAAGCTTTCTTT
TRBJ1-5 TRBV19 . few CASSIAQGIGNQPQHF TGTGCCAGTAGTATAGCTCAGGGGATAGGCAATCAGCCCCAGCATTTT